This T cell receptor beta chain stems from a study of blood T cell repertoires in COVID-19. Across the study: COVID-19 samples, acute and convalescent, were from the United States, Italy and Spain. Sources were T cells, B-cell-depleted T cells, or PBMCs; the material itself was cDNA or gDNA.

Germline V gene sequence: CDR1 SNHLY, CDR2 FYNNEI. J was trimmed by 2 bases and V by 10 bases; bases with no gene match: 8. The CDR3 length is 13 residues. In the authors' workflow: Reference gene primer amplification gave nucleated cell count estimates. Method: immunoSEQ multiplex PCR; TCRdb's copy keeps in-frame clones and lacks some. V and J calls and clone size come straight from that table; D and trimming were deduced from the DNA. The sample carries about 150,000 clones, about 85% recorded once. The source is a woman aged 60 to 75 with active or convalescent COVID-19. The chain joins TRBV2 to TRBJ2-7, with TRBD1 matching over 7 bases. The sequenced sample was peripheral blood. CDR3 residues: CATAGTAPYEQYF. CDR3 sequence (DNA): TGTGCCACCGCCGGGACAGCGCCCTACGAGCAGTACTTC. Full variable domain (missing parts from reference TRBV2 and TRBJ2-7): EPEVTQTPSHQVTQMGQEVILRCVPISNHLYFYWYRQILGQKVEFLVSFYNNEISEKSEIFDDQFSVERPDGSNFTLKIRSTKLEDSAMYFCATAGTAPYEQYFGPGTRLTVT.